This T cell receptor beta chain was sequenced in a study of T cells in Graves' hyperthyroidism and ophthalmopathy. TCR beta CDR3 sequences were amplified from RNA transcripts. First-round RT-PCR targeting the TCR CDR3 was performed with the HTBI primer set. TCRdb redid the calling of the multiplex PCR reads with MiXCR, one entry per CDR3 protein. The table has 490,000 or so distinct CDR3 sequences, around a fifth seen once; the top ten hold under 55%. Germline CDR1 SGDLS, CDR2 YYNGEE. Germline trimming cut 4 bases from V and 4 bases from J; bases unmatched to any gene: 5. The CDR3 runs to 15 residues.

This TCR was recovered from a woman aged 70-85 years with Graves' ophthalmopathy. Sequencing was done on a sample of blood. V usage is TRBV9 and J usage is TRBJ2-1; 10 bases fit TRBD2. The CDR3 sequence is CASSTGLAAYNEQFF. In DNA, the CDR3 is TGTGCCAGCAGCACCGGACTAGCGGCATACAATGAGCAGTTCTTC.